Included here is one T cell receptor (beta chain) sequence, with context. In the original workflow: Nucleated cell counts were estimated from reference gene primer amplification. Assay used: immunoSEQ multiplex PCR; TCRdb lists only in-frame clones, some missing. The V and J calls and clone size come from that table; D and trimming were worked out from the DNA. This table has 130,000 or so clones, roughly 79% appearing once. This specimen comes from a study of blood T cell repertoires in COVID-19. In the study overall: Sample material is recorded as cDNA or gDNA derived from T cells, B-cell-depleted T cells, or PBMCs.

The length of the CDR3 is 13 residues. Germline lookup yields CDR1 LNHDA and CDR2 SQIVND (reference sequence). Trimming cost V 7 bases and J 4 bases, with 11 bases left between them. The rearrangement links TRBV19 to TRBJ1-5; tentative D call: TRBD1 (6 bases). The sequencing input was peripheral blood. The source of this sequence is a human donor in a cohort sampled during active COVID-19. The CDR3 nucleotides are TGTGCCAGTACCGGGACACAGAATCAGCCCCAGCATTTT. Protein product: CASTGTQNQPQHF.